Presented here are 14 T cell receptor beta chains from one specimen sequenced in a study of shared clonotypes between healthy human individuals. Only in-frame clones appear in the TCRdb table, and some are missing; sequencing was by immunoSEQ multiplex PCR. Of about 510,000 clones in the sample, about four fifths were seen once. Sequenced sample: PBMCs. The receptors originated from a woman between 35 and 50 years old in good health. Some clones in this sample may be carry-over from other donors' samples.

The chain recombines TRBV7-2 with TRBJ2-7, with 7 bases fitting TRBD2. The CDR3 has 15 residues. V shed 5 bases and J 5 bases; nucleotides not matched to a gene: 12. CDR1 is SGHTA, CDR2 FQGNSA, per germline. CDR3 bases: TGTGCCAGCAGCGAGGGACTACCACCCAGGAACGAGCAGTACTTC. It translates to CASSEGLPPRNEQYF.

CDR3 in amino acids: CASSLAQGRSGGSYEQYF. The CDR3 region has the DNA TGTGCCAGCAGCTTAGCACAAGGGAGGAGCGGAGGCTCCTACGAGCAGTACTTC. The chain recombines TRBV11-2 with TRBJ2-7; possibly TRBD2 for D (6 bases). This CDR3 comprises 18 residues. Per germline, CDR1 SGHAT and CDR2 FQNNGV. V lost 1 base to trimming and J lost 0 bases, with 19 bases between them.

This clone was seen many times. The gene calls are TRBV27 and TRBJ2-3; 9 bases match TRBD2. Trimming removed 3 bases from V and 5 bases from J; junction bases left unmatched: 3. The CDR3 totals 14 residues. In germline, CDR1 is MNHEY, CDR2 SMNVEV (reference sequence). The CDR3 nucleotides read TGTGCCAGCAGTTTGGGACTAGCCCAAGATACGCAGTATTTT. This encodes CASSLGLAQDTQYF.

This clone was counted once. The chain combines TRBV7-9 with TRBJ2-1; perhaps TRBD2 as D (5 bases). V lost 5 bases to trimming and J lost 5 bases, with 16 bases between them. This CDR3 is built from 15 residues. From germline, CDR1 is SEHNR and CDR2 FQNEAQ (reference sequence). For the CDR3, the DNA is TGTGCCAGCAGCACCGGGGAGCATAAAAACAATGAGCAGTTCTTC. It encodes CASSTGEHKNNEQFF.

As for this clone: Different DNA sequences within this sample yield the same CDR3. This chain links TRBV6-5 with TRBJ2-3; no definite D call. The CDR3 loop spans 14 amino acids. Germline loops: CDR1 MNHEY, CDR2 SVGAGI. Deletions cut 4 bases from V and 0 bases from J, with 8 bases between. CDR3 in DNA: TGTGCCAGCAGTTTCTCGGGTAGCACAGATACGCAGTATTTT. Its protein is CASSFSGSTDTQYF.

V gene TRBV11-3 combines with J gene TRBJ2-1, with TRBD2 matching over 9 bases. The CDR3 has 18 residues. Germline V gene lookup returns CDR1 SGHNT and CDR2 YENEEA. V dropped 0 bases and J dropped 4; count of bases not matched to a gene: 10. In DNA form, the CDR3 reads TGTGCCAGCAGCTTAGATTGGCTAGCGGGACCTTCATACAATGAGCAGTTCTTC. Protein: CASSLDWLAGPSYNEQFF.

The table lists this clone with a few counts. The rearrangement joins TRBV27 to TRBJ2-1; 11 nucleotides agree with TRBD1. The germline CDR1 and CDR2 sequences are MNHEY and SMNVEV (reference sequence). V lost 7 bases and J lost 15; bases outside the gene matches: 11. The CDR3 consists of 13 residues. The CDR3, as DNA: TGTGCCAGCACCTTCCGGGACAGGGGGAGTTGGTTCTTC. This gives the protein CASTFRDRGSWFF.

The chain combines TRBV5-1 with TRBJ2-2, with TRBD1 identical over 7 bases. The junction had 14 bases not matched to a gene; V was cut back by 4 bases and J by 2 bases. Germline CDR1 is SGHRS and CDR2 is YFSETQ. The CDR3 consists of 18 residues. The CDR3 nucleotides are TGCGCCAGCAGCGTGGGTGTGGTAGGGACAGACAACACCGGGGAGCTGTTTTTT. Its translation: CASSVGVVGTDNTGELFF.

V and J are TRBV5-4 and TRBJ2-5; TRBD1 is a possible D gene (5 bases). The J call may be faulty, since TRBJ2-7 better matches the DNA end. CDR3 length: 13 residues. Germline V gene lookup returns CDR1 SGHNT and CDR2 YYREEE (reference sequence). The CDR3 spells CASSLDPGNEQYF. The CDR3 region has the DNA TGTGCCAGCAGCTTGGACCCAGGGAACGAGCAGTACTTC.

This clone was counted a few times. The chain combines TRBV27 with TRBJ2-7, with D tentatively TRBD1 or TRBD2 (5 bases each). The ends were cut back, 5 bases at V and 8 bases at J, with 13 bases in the middle. The CDR3 sequence is 12 residues long. CDR1 is MNHEY and CDR2 is SMNVEV in the germline V gene (reference sequence). DNA of the CDR3: TGTGCCAGCAGTCGAAGGGACGGTCAGCAGTACTTC. It translates to CASSRRDGQQYF.

The chain couples TRBV5-4 to TRBJ2-7; 8 bases are a match to TRBD1. J lost 0 bases, V lost 2 bases, and 10 bases had no gene match. The germline gives CDR1 SGHNT, CDR2 YYREEE (reference sequence). The length of the CDR3 is 17 residues. CDR3 loop: CASSFDSGTGYSYEQYF. DNA of the CDR3: TGTGCCAGCAGCTTCGACTCCGGGACAGGCTACTCCTACGAGCAGTACTTC.

CDR3 region: CASSLGSGGRETQYF. The CDR3 nucleotides read TGTGCCAGCAGCTTAGGCTCAGGGGGACGGGAGACCCAGTACTTC. This sequence joins TRBV7-8 and TRBJ2-5; 7 bases line up with TRBD1. Germline trimming cut 1 base from V and 5 bases from J; bases unmatched to any gene: 7. Germline V gives CDR1 SGHVS, CDR2 FQNEAQ. The CDR3 has 15 residues.

In this sample, this clone turned up many times. The rearrangement links TRBV28 to TRBJ2-3, with D perhaps matching TRBD1 or TRBD2 (5 bases each). V gave up 7 bases and J gave up 4 bases, with 15 bases separating them. The CDR3 spans 14 residues. Per germline, CDR1 MDHEN and CDR2 SYDVKM. The CDR3 coding sequence is TGTGCCAGCAAGCAGGGTCGGGGTCCAGATACGCAGTATTTT. Translating gives CASKQGRGPDTQYF. The full variable domain, with the rest looked up from reference TRBV28 and TRBJ2-3, is DVKVTQSSRYLVKRTGEKVFLECVQDMDHENMFWYRQDPGLGLRLIYFSYDVKMKEKGDIPEGYSVSREKKERFSLILESASTNQTSMYLCASKQGRGPDTQYFGPGTRLTVL.

This rearrangement joins TRBV7-9 to TRBJ2-7; D call uncertain. This CDR3 region has 13 residues. Germline lookup yields CDR1 SEHNR and CDR2 FQNEAQ (reference sequence). V was cut by 2 bases and J by 4 bases, with 9 bases left in between. CDR3 loop: CASSLNFVYEQYF. CDR3 nucleotide sequence: TGTGCCAGCAGCTTAAATTTCGTGTACGAGCAGTACTTC. Looking up the rest from reference TRBV7-9 and TRBJ2-7 gives the full variable domain: DTGVSQNPRHKITKRGQNVTFRCDPISEHNRLYWYRQTLGQGPEFLTYFQNEAQLEKSRLLSDRFSAERPKGSFSTLEIQRTEQGDSAMYLCASSLNFVYEQYFGPGTRLTVT.